This TCR beta chain was documented in a study of T-cell reconstitution after alpha-beta-depleted transplantation in children. General study points: Reports say that about two months after transplant, the alpha-beta T cells came out of several hundred graft clones that had expanded. Surviving recipient T cells and thymic progenitors underlay high day-60 TCRbeta diversity in some patients. Fresh T-cell production supplied most of the T-cell counts and diversity seen one year after transplant.

The germline CDR1 and CDR2 sequences are LGHDT and YNNKEL (reference sequence). There are 15 residues in the CDR3. V was shortened by 5 bases and J by 2 bases, with 12 bases between the two germline ends. The library targeted TCRbeta and was prepared with unique molecular identifiers. Each CDR3 protein gets one entry after TCRdb re-called the PCR reads with MiXCR. The sample has about 300,000 distinct CDR3 sequences, about a tenth seen once. This clonotype appeared many times. What it binds is not known. The source is a boy younger than two with acute myeloid leukemia, due to receive a stem cell transplant. This sequence joins TRBV3-1 and TRBJ2-2, with D possibly matching TRBD2 (5 bases). The sequencing used PBMCs, collected before TCRalphabeta/CD19-depleted stem cell transplant. CDR3 residues: CASSKRRRNTGELFF. The DNA for the CDR3 is TGTGCCAGCAGCAAGCGGAGAAGAAACACCGGGGAGCTGTTTTTT.